This entry is about one T cell receptor (beta chain). This specimen comes from a study of T cells after yellow fever vaccination. The study made its TCR cDNA through 5'RACE template switching. That step introduced a universal primer site along with UMIs. TCRdb reprocessed the 5' RACE reads via MiXCR and lists one record per CDR3 protein. The repertoire holds 450,000 to 600,000 distinct CDR3 sequences, with 17% as singletons. The sample here was PBMCs, taken 4 to 5 days after the first yellow fever vaccination. This sequence was found in a young man who received the YFV17D yellow fever vaccine.

DNA of the CDR3: TGTGCCAGCAGCGACGGACAGGACAACACCATATATTTT. It specifies CASSDGQDNTIYF. The chain joins TRBV7-8 to TRBJ1-3; 7 positions agree with TRBD1. J was trimmed by 7 bases and V by 5 bases; bases with no gene match: 5. CDR3 length equals 13 residues. Germline lookup yields CDR1 SGHVS and CDR2 FQNEAQ.